A single sample gave rise to the 26 T cell receptor beta chains below, sequenced in a study of CD4 T cells in lung cancer. Their target antigens are unknown. The protocol was immunoSEQ multiplex PCR, while the TCRdb copy is restricted to in-frame clones and leaves out a portion. The profile shows some 1,800 clones, 65% to 80% of them singletons. After approximately 2 weeks with mutant 27-mer peptides, PBMCs were restimulated with peptide-pulsed autologous B cells. Live IFNgamma-secreting T cells were sorted after restimulation with peptide-pulsed B cells. Sorted cells were expanded at limiting dilution, around 3 or 9 per well, for roughly 13 to 20 days. Sequenced sample: a CD4+ T cell line or clone grown in culture. All receptors come from a woman aged 60-70 years with non-small cell lung cancer. Some clones in this sample may be carry-over from other donors' samples.

The rearrangement links TRBV11-2 to TRBJ1-6; D is unresolved. V was shortened by 4 bases and J by 7 bases, with 11 bases between the two germline ends. CDR1 is SGHAT and CDR2 is FQNNGV in the germline V gene. The CDR3 has 14 residues. The CDR3 sequence: CASSSLQKNSPLHF. CDR3 in DNA: TGTGCCAGCAGCTCCCTCCAAAAGAATTCACCCCTCCACTTT.

The chain recombines TRBV5-1 with TRBJ1-2, with D unresolved. Per germline, CDR1 SGHRS and CDR2 YFSETQ. There are 11 residues in the CDR3. Trimming removed 7 bases at V and 3 bases at J, with 7 bases between. The CDR3 spells CASREYYGYTF. CDR3 sequence (DNA): TGCGCCAGCCGGGAGTACTATGGCTACACCTTC.

The chain employs TRBV6-5 and TRBJ2-5; TRBD2 might be the D (7 bases). CDR1 and CDR2 from the germline V gene are MNHEY and SVGAGI. Trimming removed 3 bases at V and 4 bases at J, with 18 bases between. The CDR3 has 16 residues. The DNA of the CDR3 is TGTGCCAGCAGTTATGGGCGGGGAAGGGGGGGAGAGACCCAGTACTTC. Amino acids: CASSYGRGRGGETQYF.

CDR3 sequence reads: CASSPTIGGLNEQYF. The CDR3 DNA reads as TGCGCCAGCAGCCCGACTATCGGGGGCTTGAACGAGCAGTACTTC. The J gene is TRBJ2-7, the V gene TRBV4-3; D could derive from TRBD1 or TRBD2 (6 bases each). Looked up from germline, CDR1 is LGHNA and CDR2 is YSLEER. Trimming removed 4 bases at V and 5 bases at J, with 18 bases between. This CDR3 is built from 15 residues.

CDR3 in DNA: TGTGCCACCCGGACGGAGGGGGCGGGAAATACGCAGTATTTT. Residues: CATRTEGAGNTQYF. V gene TRBV6-1 combines with J gene TRBJ2-3; a possible D gene is TRBD1 (7 bases). The V end lost 10 bases, the J end lost 7 bases, and 21 bases lay between the germline ends. The CDR3 runs to 14 residues. The V gene's germline CDR1 is MNHNS and CDR2 SASEGT.

The rearrangement uses TRBV30 and TRBJ2-5; D not resolved. Germline V gene lookup returns CDR1 GTSNPN and CDR2 SVGIG (reference sequence). The CDR3 totals 11 residues. V lost 4 bases to trimming and J lost 7 bases, with 10 bases between them. The CDR3 loop reads CAWTWDGTQYF. The CDR3 DNA follows: TGTGCCTGGACATGGGATGGGACCCAGTACTTC.

V gene TRBV6-5 combines with J gene TRBJ2-2; the D gene is possibly TRBD1 (7 bases). Germline CDR1 and CDR2: MNHEY and SVGAGI. There are 16 residues in the CDR3. Trimming left V 3 bases short and J 0 bases short, with 11 bases between. The CDR3 loop is CASSYSGGTNTGELFF. CDR3 coding DNA: TGTGCCAGCAGTTATTCAGGGGGGACGAACACCGGGGAGCTGTTTTTT.

The chain joins TRBV6-1 to TRBJ1-2; TRBD1 matches 8 bases. Germline CDR1 MNHNS, CDR2 SASEGT. This CDR3 spans 14 amino acids. Trimming cost V 11 bases and J 0 bases; bases outside gene matches: 8. CDR3 in amino acids: CAGNRDRTNYGYTF. For the CDR3, the DNA is TGTGCCGGGAACCGGGACAGGACTAACTATGGCTACACCTTC.

The rearrangement joins TRBV5-4 to TRBJ2-1, with 7 bases aligning to TRBD2. Germline V gene sequence: CDR1 SGHNT, CDR2 YYREEE (reference sequence). V lost 1 base to trimming and J lost 6 bases; unmatched junction nucleotides: 4. CDR3 size: 14 residues. CDR3 in DNA: TGTGCCAGCAGCTTGTCAGGGACTATCAATGAGCAGTTCTTC. The encoded protein is CASSLSGTINEQFF. Combining the CDR3 with reference TRBV5-4 and TRBJ2-1 gives the whole variable domain ETGVTQSPTHLIKTRGQQVTLRCSSQSGHNTVSWYQQALGQGPQFIFQYYREEENGRGNFPPRFSGLQFPNYSSELNVNALELDDSALYLCASSLSGTINEQFFGPGTRLTVL.

V is TRBV5-6 and J is TRBJ1-4; maybe TRBD1 (6 bases). This CDR3 is 15 amino acids long. The germline V and J ends were trimmed by 2 bases and 8 bases, with 16 bases remaining between them. Germline V gene sequence: CDR1 SGHDT, CDR2 YYEEEE. The CDR3 is CASSFTTGYGEKLFF. DNA of the CDR3: TGTGCCAGCAGCTTTACAACAGGGTATGGAGAAAAACTGTTTTTT.

This clone was seen more than once but under ten times. The chain carries TRBV6-6 and TRBJ1-1; 8 nucleotides match TRBD1. There are 12 residues in the CDR3. Germline CDR1 reads MNHNY; CDR2 reads SVGAGI (reference sequence). V lost 7 bases to trimming and J lost 7 bases; unmatched junction nucleotides: 5. This CDR3 reads CASKKQGDEAFF. The CDR3 coding sequence is TGTGCCAGCAAGAAACAGGGGGATGAAGCTTTCTTT.

This clone was found once. This chain links TRBV7-9 with TRBJ2-1; possibly TRBD2 for D (6 bases). Germline CDR1 and CDR2: SEHNR and FQNEAQ (reference sequence). CDR3 length: 17 amino acids. Trimming took 5 bases from V and 4 from J, leaving 21 bases between them. CDR3 DNA sequence: TGTGCCAGCAGCCCCTTTTTTCTTGCTAGCGCATACAATGAGCAGTTCTTC. As protein: CASSPFFLASAYNEQFF.

CDR3: CASSIGWEGQHDNEQFF. The CDR3 coding sequence is TGTGCCAGTAGTATAGGATGGGAGGGACAGCACGACAATGAGCAGTTCTTC. This chain links TRBV19 with TRBJ2-1; D possibly uses TRBD1 or TRBD2 (7 bases each). This CDR3 spans 17 amino acids. From germline, CDR1 is LNHDA and CDR2 SQIVND (reference sequence). The V gene lost 1 base and the J gene lost 5 bases, with 18 bases spanning the gap.

This clone was counted only a few times. V is TRBV7-8 and J is TRBJ1-4, with TRBD1 identical over 8 bases. Germline values: CDR1 SGHVS, CDR2 FQNEAQ. CDR3 length: 14 residues. With V trimmed by 1 base and J by 6 bases, 1 base remained unmatched. CDR3 amino acids: CASSLGTGYEKLFF. DNA for the CDR3: TGTGCCAGCAGCTTAGGGACAGGGTATGAAAAACTGTTTTTT.

The chain is built from TRBV4-3 and TRBJ2-5; unclear D gene. This CDR3 comprises 16 residues. Germline CDR1 is LGHNA and CDR2 is YSLEER. V lost 4 bases to trimming and J lost 2 bases, with 17 bases between them. As DNA, the CDR3 is TGCGCCAGCAGCCCAGAATCGGGCAGTACTCAAGAGACCCAGTACTTC. Residues: CASSPESGSTQETQYF.

This clone was counted a few times. The V call is TRBV19, the J call TRBJ2-3, with D perhaps TRBD2 (5 bases). Germline values: CDR1 LNHDA, CDR2 SQIVND (reference sequence). The CDR3 runs to 13 residues. Trimming pared 5 bases from V and 1 base from J, leaving 7 bases between. The CDR3 nucleotides are TGTGCCAGTAGTTCGGAGGGCACAGATACGCAGTATTTT. Its protein is CASSSEGTDTQYF.

The rearrangement links TRBV7-9 to TRBJ1-2; D unclear. The germline CDR1 and CDR2 sequences are SEHNR and FQNEAQ (reference sequence). This CDR3 has 15 amino acids. Deletions cut 1 base from V and 2 bases from J, with 11 bases between. Here the CDR3 DNA reads TGTGCCAGCAGCTTAGGCACCGCCGGCAACTATGGCTACACCTTC. Translating gives CASSLGTAGNYGYTF.

The chain couples TRBV7-2 to TRBJ2-5; D unclear. This CDR3 contains 13 residues. Germline values: CDR1 SGHTA, CDR2 FQGNSA. Trimming cost V 5 bases and J 2 bases, with 9 bases left between them. Here the CDR3 reads CASSQQQQETQYF. The CDR3 coding sequence is TGTGCCAGCAGCCAACAGCAACAAGAGACCCAGTACTTC. The complete variable domain, with remaining parts taken from reference TRBV7-2 and TRBJ2-5, reads GAGVSQSPSNKVTEKGKDVELRCDPISGHTALYWYRQSLGQGLEFLIYFQGNSAPDKSGLPSDRFSAERTGGSVSTLTIQRTQQEDSAVYLCASSQQQQETQYFGPGTRLLVL.

This chain joins TRBV7-2 and TRBJ1-2; unclear D gene. Germline CDR1 and CDR2: SGHTA and FQGNSA. CDR3 length equals 11 residues. V was pared by 4 bases and J by 7 bases, with 7 bases between. The CDR3 spells CASSSWSGYTF. DNA of the CDR3: TGTGCCAGCAGCTCATGGAGTGGCTACACCTTC.

In its sample, this clone was seen once. The chain joins TRBV5-1 to TRBJ2-6; D may correspond to TRBD1 or TRBD2 (6 bases each). V lost 0 bases and J lost 4, with 11 bases in between. Germline V gene lookup returns CDR1 SGHRS and CDR2 YFSETQ. This CDR3 comprises 16 residues. The DNA of the CDR3 is TGCGCCAGCAGCTTGGACGGGGGCTCAGGGGCCAACGTCCTGACTTTC. It codes for CASSLDGGSGANVLTF.

This sequence joins TRBV9 and TRBJ2-7; 8 bases line up with TRBD2. Germline CDR1 is SGDLS and CDR2 is YYNGEE. The J segment lost 0 bases and the V segment lost 4 bases, leaving 9 bases of the junction unmatched. The CDR3 contains 16 residues. The CDR3 sequence is CASSSPGGGTSYEQYF. The CDR3 DNA sequence: TGTGCCAGCAGCTCCCCTGGCGGGGGGACCTCCTACGAGCAGTACTTC. Combining the CDR3 with reference TRBV9 and TRBJ2-7 gives the whole variable domain DSGVTQTPKHLITATGQRVTLRCSPRSGDLSVYWYQQSLDQGLQFLIQYYNGEERAKGNILERFSAQQFPDLHSELNLSSLELGDSALYFCASSSPGGGTSYEQYFGPGTRLTVT.

The rearrangement links TRBV7-2 to TRBJ2-2; perhaps D is TRBD1 or TRBD2 (6 bases each). Per germline, CDR1 SGHTA and CDR2 FQGNSA. V lost 2 bases and J lost 4, with 17 bases in between. The CDR3 length is 17 residues. The CDR3 reads CASSLRGAGGTTGELFF. The CDR3 DNA follows: TGTGCCAGCAGCTTAAGGGGGGCCGGGGGTACCACCGGGGAGCTGTTTTTT.

The CDR3 DNA follows: TGCGCCAGCAGCTTCGGGGTGCCGGCAACTAATGAAAAACTGTTTTTT. Translation: CASSFGVPATNEKLFF. The V gene is TRBV5-1, the J gene TRBJ1-4; no firm D call. Germline V gives CDR1 SGHRS, CDR2 YFSETQ. The CDR3 runs to 16 residues. Deletions cut 2 bases from V and 0 bases from J, with 11 bases between.

DNA of the CDR3: TGTGCCAGCAGCACATACCCCCAAGAGACCCAGTACTTC. It translates to CASSTYPQETQYF. The chain recombines TRBV28 with TRBJ2-5; D remains unclear. Germline CDR1 MDHEN, CDR2 SYDVKM. The V and J ends lost 6 bases and 1 base respectively, with 9 bases between them. The CDR3 spans 13 residues.

The rearrangement links TRBV11-2 to TRBJ1-2; D not resolved. CDR1 and CDR2 from the germline V gene are SGHAT and FQNNGV. Trimming removed 5 bases from V and 5 bases from J, with 15 bases in between. The CDR3 is 14 residues long. In DNA, the CDR3 is TGTGCCAGCAGCCCTCGGTGGTCGGGGTATGGCTACACCTTC. It translates to CASSPRWSGYGYTF.

Turning to this clone: The junction differs from germline at one of its ends, possibly a read error. Here the CDR3 reads CASSLSWTIASNEQFF. As DNA, the CDR3 is TGTGCTAGCAGCTTATCGTGGACTATTGCCTCCAATGAGCAGTTCTTC. The chain carries TRBV7-7 and TRBJ2-1, with D possibly matching TRBD2 (6 bases). CDR3 length equals 16 residues. The germline V gene has CDR1 SSHAT and CDR2 FNYEAQ (reference sequence).